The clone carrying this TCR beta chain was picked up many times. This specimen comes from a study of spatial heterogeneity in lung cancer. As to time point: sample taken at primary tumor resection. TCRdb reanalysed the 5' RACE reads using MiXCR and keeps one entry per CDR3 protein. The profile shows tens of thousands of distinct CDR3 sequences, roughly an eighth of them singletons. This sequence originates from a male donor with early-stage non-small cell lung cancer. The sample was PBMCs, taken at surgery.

The CDR3 spells CASSEVGGSTEAFF. Here the CDR3 DNA reads TGTGCCAGCAGTGAAGTGGGGGGGAGCACTGAAGCTTTCTTT. The chain is built from TRBV28 and TRBJ1-1, with D possibly being TRBD1 (5 bases). The germline V gene encodes CDR1 MDHEN and CDR2 SYDVKM. V was cut by 5 bases and J by 4 bases, with 14 bases left in between. CDR3 length: 14 residues.